This TCR beta chain was identified during a study of T-cell reconstitution after alpha-beta-depleted transplantation in children. This clonotype was seen only a few times. The CDR3 contains 17 residues. V was pared by 0 bases and J by 6 bases, with 13 bases of the junction left unmatched. Germline values: CDR1 LGHNA, CDR2 YSLEER. Preparing the TCRbeta library involved the use of unique molecular identifiers. MiXCR was run by TCRdb on the PCR reads, yielding one entry per CDR3 protein. The table shows about 460,000 distinct CDR3 sequences, with 9.5% to 15% occurring only once. The chain carries TRBV4-3 and TRBJ1-1; TRBD1 agrees at 7 bases. Sequencing used PBMCs from the stem cell graft donor, obtained from the stem cell graft. This receptor was taken from a human donor who donated a stem cell graft to a child with combined immunodeficiency. CDR3 loop: CASSQDEGAGWGAEAFF. DNA of the CDR3: TGCGCCAGCAGCCAAGATGAGGGGGCGGGCTGGGGCGCTGAAGCTTTCTTT.